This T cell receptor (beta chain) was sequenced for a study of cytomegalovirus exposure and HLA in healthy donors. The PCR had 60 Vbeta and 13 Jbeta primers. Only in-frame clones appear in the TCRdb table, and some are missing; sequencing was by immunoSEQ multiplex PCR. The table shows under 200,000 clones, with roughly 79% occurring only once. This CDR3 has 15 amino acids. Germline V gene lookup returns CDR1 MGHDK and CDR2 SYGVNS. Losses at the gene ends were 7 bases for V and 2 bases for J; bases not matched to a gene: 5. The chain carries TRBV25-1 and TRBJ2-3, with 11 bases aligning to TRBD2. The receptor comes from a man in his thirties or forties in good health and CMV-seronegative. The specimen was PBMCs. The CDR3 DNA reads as TGTGCCAGCACCCGGACTAGCGGGCCCACAGATACGCAGTATTTT. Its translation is CASTRTSGPTDTQYF. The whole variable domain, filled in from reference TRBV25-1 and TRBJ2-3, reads EADIYQTPRYLVIGTGKKITLECSQTMGHDKMYWYQQDPGMELHLIHYSYGVNSTEKGDLSSESTVSRIRTEHFPLTLESARPSHTSQYLCASTRTSGPTDTQYFGPGTRLTVL.